This paragraph reports one T cell receptor (beta chain). Which antigen it targets is not known. The sample holds no much larger clone one base away, and base qualities are not on file. This same CDR3 is encoded by further DNA sequences in the sample. TCRbeta CDR3 regions were amplified from genomic DNA by means of the immunoSEQ Assay, a bias-controlled multiplex PCR. The study's processing was this. Nucleated cell counts per sample were estimated from amplification of reference gene primers within the assay. Sequence reads were collapsed and filtered to measure the absolute abundance of every unique TCRbeta CDR3 rearrangement. For each sample, productive Simpson clonality was calculated as the square root of Simpson's diversity index over productive rearrangements. Not all clones reach the TCRdb copy of this immuneACCESS table, which keeps in-frame sequences only. Checked studies attribute under half of the gap to unresolved V genes and leave the rest unexplained. From that table come the V and J calls and clone size; the DNA was used to work out D and trimming. This sample has approximately 390,000 clones in its table, and nearly 90% of those were observed once. The leading ten clones occupy about 6.8% of the sample.

The collaborating institutions used their own protocols to collect whole blood in K2EDTA tubes. Collaborator samples were shipped for TCRbeta analysis as frozen whole blood, isolated PBMCs, or DNA extracted from either sample type. CDR1 and CDR2 were assigned from the germline V gene (reference sequence) as MNHEY and SMNVEV. V is cut by 0 bases and J by 1 base, and the space between the germline ends is 9 bases. The CDR3 holds 15 amino acids from the cysteine to the phenylalanine. Only the CDR3 DNA stays, 45 bases, in frame from base 1. The data derive from a study of blood T cell repertoires in COVID-19 (dated by TCRdb to 2019 to 2021). Background on the whole study: Samples covering the acute and convalescent phases of COVID-19 were provided by collaborators in the United States, Italy and Spain. Samples were obtained from the ongoing ImmuneRACE study (first 160 participants) and from 950 to 1,500 subjects provided by 6 global collaborators. Sample metadata almost always included a de-identified subject ID, COVID-19 status, age in years and sex. The material from the prospective study consisted of cDNA or gDNA derived from T cells, B-cell-depleted T cells, or PBMCs. The dataset comprised deeply sampled blood TCRbeta repertoires from subjects exposed to, actively infected with, or recovered from COVID-19. Where available, HLA class I and class II types were obtained from metadata supplied by the sample provider rather than from assay-based typing. The repertoires were released in a freely available public database intended as a resource for research on the immune response to SARS-CoV-2. The study at large found these results: The quantity of clinical and demographic metadata differed by source and by participant and was supplied without curation.

Material for sequencing was peripheral blood. The receptor comes from a man between 18 and 29 years old with active or convalescent COVID-19. Recombination linked TRBV27 to TRBJ1-1; the D gene lacks a confident call. The DNA reads TGTGCCAGCAGTTTATCCCGCGGTGGGAACACTGAAGCTTTCTTT. Its protein product is CASSLSRGGNTEAFF.